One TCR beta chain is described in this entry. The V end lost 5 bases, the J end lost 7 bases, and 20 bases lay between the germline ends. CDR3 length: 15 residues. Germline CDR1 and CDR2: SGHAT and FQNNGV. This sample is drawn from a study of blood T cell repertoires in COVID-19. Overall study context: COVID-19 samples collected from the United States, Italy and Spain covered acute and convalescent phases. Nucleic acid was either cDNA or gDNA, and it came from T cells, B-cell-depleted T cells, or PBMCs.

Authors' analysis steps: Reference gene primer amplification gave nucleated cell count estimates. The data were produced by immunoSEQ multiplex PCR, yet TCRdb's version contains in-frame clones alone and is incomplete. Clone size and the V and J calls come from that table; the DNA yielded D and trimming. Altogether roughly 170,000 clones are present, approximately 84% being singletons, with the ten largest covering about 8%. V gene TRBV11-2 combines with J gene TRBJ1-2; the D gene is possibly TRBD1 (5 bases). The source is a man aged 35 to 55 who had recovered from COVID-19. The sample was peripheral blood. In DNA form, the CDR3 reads TGTGCCAGCAGCCCCGGGGGACGAGGGTTGAGTGGCTACACCTTC. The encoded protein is CASSPGGRGLSGYTF. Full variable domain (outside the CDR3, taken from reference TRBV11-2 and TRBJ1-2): EAGVAQSPRYKIIEKRQSVAFWCNPISGHATLYWYQQILGQGPKLLIQFQNNGVVDDSQLPKDRFSAERLKGVDSTLKIQPAKLEDSAVYLCASSPGGRGLSGYTFGSGTRLTVV.